This T cell receptor beta chain was obtained from a study of CD4 T cells in relation to SARS-CoV-2 and coronaviruses. Clones were sequenced by immunoSEQ multiplex PCR, and TCRdb holds only the in-frame ones, with some missing. This sample has around 34,000 clones; around 74% occur once, and the top ten carry about a fifth. The V end lost 4 bases, the J end lost 0 bases, and 12 bases lay between the germline ends. CDR3 length equals 16 residues. The germline V gene encodes CDR1 MDHEN and CDR2 SYDVKM. With respect to this clone: Its antigen is unidentified.

The receptor's source is an adult with COVID-19. The chain combines TRBV28 with TRBJ1-4; D perhaps matches TRBD1 (5 bases). Sequencing used memory CD4+ T cells from PBMCs, cultured in vitro. CDR3 in amino acids: CASSSPRGATNEKLFF. The CDR3 nucleotides are TGTGCCAGCAGTTCCCCCCGGGGGGCAACTAATGAAAAACTGTTTTTT.